This entry lists 16 T cell receptor beta chains sequenced from one sample in a study of blood T cell repertoires in COVID-19 (TCRdb year 2020). Libraries came from the immunoSEQ multiplex PCR assay. TCRdb re-hosts the immuneACCESS table, in-frame sequences only. Its copies lack some clones; in the studies checked, an unresolved V gene accounts for under half of them, and the cause for the rest is not known. The sample data list 100,000 or so clones, and 85% to 95% of these were observed just once. The ten biggest clones cover around 3.9% of the sample. Sequenced sample: peripheral blood. The receptor source for this set is a woman in her forties or fifties in a cohort sampled during active COVID-19.

The gene calls are TRBV18 and TRBJ2-7; TRBD2 might be the D (6 bases). The germline gives CDR1 KGHSH, CDR2 LQKENI. The CDR3 consists of 15 residues. The V and J ends lost 2 bases and 3 bases respectively, with 14 bases between them. The CDR3, as DNA: TGTGCCAGCTCACCAAGTCCTAGCGCTGGCTACGAGCAGTACTTC. It codes for CASSPSPSAGYEQYF.

This chain links TRBV6-1 with TRBJ1-5, with a weak D call TRBD1 (5 bases). The V and J ends lost 3 bases and 2 bases respectively, with 14 bases between them. The germline gives CDR1 MNHNS, CDR2 SASEGT. The CDR3 spans 16 residues. The CDR3 protein is CASSEVEGAGNQPQHF. CDR3 DNA sequence: TGTGCCAGCAGTGAGGTAGAAGGGGCCGGCAATCAGCCCCAGCATTTT.

This rearrangement joins TRBV7-9 to TRBJ2-2; possibly TRBD1 for D (8 bases). V was pared by 5 bases and J by 0 bases, with 13 bases between. CDR1 is SEHNR and CDR2 is FQNEAQ in the germline V gene (reference sequence). The CDR3 runs 16 residues. CDR3 DNA: TGTGCCAGCAGCACAGGGGGGGATGCGAACACCGGGGAGCTGTTTTTT. It is translated as CASSTGGDANTGELFF.

V is TRBV27 and J is TRBJ2-1; 9 bases fit TRBD2. With V trimmed by 5 bases and J by 2 bases, 7 bases remained unmatched. Germline V CDR1 and CDR2: MNHEY, SMNVEV (reference sequence). This CDR3 region has 16 residues. The CDR3 spells CASSRMTSGAYNEQFF. The CDR3, as DNA: TGTGCCAGCAGTAGAATGACTAGCGGAGCCTACAATGAGCAGTTCTTC.

The chain is built from TRBV21-1 and TRBJ2-7; the D call TRBD2 from the table was never checked on the DNA. TRBV21-1 is labeled a pseudogene. CDR3 length equals 16 residues. In DNA form, the CDR3 reads TGTGCCAGCAGCAAACACCTAGCGGGGGGTTCCCACGAGCAGTACTTC. Protein product: CASSKHLAGGSHEQYF.

V is TRBV6-6 and J is TRBJ2-2, with TRBD2 as a possible D gene (6 bases). The CDR3 is made up of 14 amino acids. Trimming took 5 bases from V and 7 from J, leaving 14 bases between them. The V gene's germline CDR1 is MNHNY and CDR2 SVGAGI (reference sequence). DNA for the CDR3: TGTGCCAGCAGTCCCAACGGGGGTTTCGGGGAGCTGTTTTTT. Translated, it gives CASSPNGGFGELFF.

The rearrangement uses TRBV30 and TRBJ1-5; no definite D call. From germline, CDR1 is GTSNPN and CDR2 SVGIG (reference sequence). V gave up 0 bases and J gave up 2 bases, with 14 bases separating them. The CDR3 loop spans 16 amino acids. DNA of the CDR3: TGTGCCTGGAGTGTCCCCGGGGAGGTAGGCAATCAGCCCCAGCATTTT. Its protein product is CAWSVPGEVGNQPQHF.

This sequence joins TRBV9 and TRBJ2-1, with no clear D. The germline gives CDR1 SGDLS, CDR2 YYNGEE. The CDR3 has 14 amino acids. Deletions cut 0 bases from V and 9 bases from J, with 13 bases between. In DNA form, the CDR3 reads TGTGCCAGCAGCGTAGGCCTGGCGGTAGGTGAGCAGTTCTTC. This gives the protein CASSVGLAVGEQFF.

The rearrangement joins TRBV7-3 to TRBJ1-6; D unclear. From germline, CDR1 is SGHTA and CDR2 FQGTGA. The CDR3 consists of 13 residues. Trimming left V 7 bases short and J 9 bases short, with 13 bases between. Here the CDR3 reads CASTRTRGSPLHF. The CDR3 DNA reads as TGTGCCAGCACCCGGACCCGGGGTTCACCCCTCCACTTT.

The chain carries TRBV7-9 and TRBJ2-3, with D possibly matching TRBD1 (5 bases). Trimming removed 4 bases from V and 0 bases from J, with 8 bases in between. Germline V gives CDR1 SEHNR, CDR2 FQNEAQ (reference sequence). The CDR3 sequence is 14 residues long. CDR3 sequence reads: CASSWGTSTDTQYF. The DNA for the CDR3 is TGTGCCAGCAGCTGGGGCACTAGCACAGATACGCAGTATTTT. The full variable domain, completed using reference TRBV7-9 and TRBJ2-3, is DTGVSQNPRHKITKRGQNVTFRCDPISEHNRLYWYRQTLGQGPEFLTYFQNEAQLEKSRLLSDRFSAERPKGSFSTLEIQRTEQGDSAMYLCASSWGTSTDTQYFGPGTRLTVL.

The gene calls are TRBV7-3 and TRBJ2-5, with 8 bases identical to TRBD1. Germline values: CDR1 SGHTA, CDR2 FQGTGA. With 3 bases clipped from V and 3 bases from J, the junction kept 0 bases outside the gene matches. This CDR3 region has 13 residues. The CDR3 spells CASSLTGEETQYF. CDR3 coding DNA: TGTGCCAGCAGCTTGACAGGGGAAGAGACCCAGTACTTC.

The chain combines TRBV5-1 with TRBJ2-7; TRBD1 matches 9 bases. CDR1 is SGHRS and CDR2 is YFSETQ in the germline V gene. CDR3 size: 14 residues. With V trimmed by 3 bases and J by 1 base, 2 bases remained unmatched. The CDR3: CASSWDRASYEQYF. For the CDR3, the DNA is TGCGCCAGCAGCTGGGACAGGGCGTCCTACGAGCAGTACTTC. Using reference TRBV5-1 and TRBJ2-7 for the parts outside the CDR3, the full variable domain is KAGVTQTPRYLIKTRGQQVTLSCSPISGHRSVSWYQQTPGQGLQFLFEYFSETQRNKGNFPGRFSGRQFSNSRSEMNVSTLELGDSALYLCASSWDRASYEQYFGPGTRLTVT.

V gene TRBV28 combines with J gene TRBJ2-7, with 8 bases aligning to TRBD1. CDR1 and CDR2 from the germline V gene are MDHEN and SYDVKM. V lost 3 bases to trimming and J lost 1 base; unmatched junction nucleotides: 5. CDR3 length equals 15 residues. The CDR3 DNA reads as TGTGCCAGCAGTTTCCAACAGGGGGTATCCTACGAGCAGTACTTC. Its protein is CASSFQQGVSYEQYF.

The chain links TRBV28 to TRBJ2-7, with a tentative D call TRBD1 (6 bases). The CDR3 sequence is 15 residues long. Trimming left V 4 bases short and J 0 bases short, with 13 bases between. The germline CDR1 and CDR2 sequences are MDHEN and SYDVKM. The CDR3 DNA is TGTGCCAGCAGTTGGAAGCAGGGGATCTCCTACGAGCAGTACTTC. Translated, it gives CASSWKQGISYEQYF.

The CDR3 loop reads CASSWDRDLSYEQYF. CDR3 DNA: TGTGCCAGCAGCTGGGACAGGGATCTGTCCTACGAGCAGTACTTC. The rearrangement uses TRBV6-6 and TRBJ2-7; TRBD1 aligns across 9 bases. Trimming at V came to 6 bases and at J to 1 base, leaving 7 bases not matched to a gene. Germline values: CDR1 MNHNY, CDR2 SVGAGI (reference sequence). There are 15 residues in the CDR3.

The V and J genes are TRBV6-5 and TRBJ1-6, with 7 bases identical to TRBD1. This CDR3 is 16 amino acids long. V was clipped by 2 bases and J by 7 bases; unmatched bases: 8. Germline V gives CDR1 MNHEY, CDR2 SVGAGI. In DNA form, the CDR3 reads TGTGCCAGCAGTTACCGCCGGGACAGCTGGAATTCACCCCTCCACTTT. This gives the protein CASSYRRDSWNSPLHF.